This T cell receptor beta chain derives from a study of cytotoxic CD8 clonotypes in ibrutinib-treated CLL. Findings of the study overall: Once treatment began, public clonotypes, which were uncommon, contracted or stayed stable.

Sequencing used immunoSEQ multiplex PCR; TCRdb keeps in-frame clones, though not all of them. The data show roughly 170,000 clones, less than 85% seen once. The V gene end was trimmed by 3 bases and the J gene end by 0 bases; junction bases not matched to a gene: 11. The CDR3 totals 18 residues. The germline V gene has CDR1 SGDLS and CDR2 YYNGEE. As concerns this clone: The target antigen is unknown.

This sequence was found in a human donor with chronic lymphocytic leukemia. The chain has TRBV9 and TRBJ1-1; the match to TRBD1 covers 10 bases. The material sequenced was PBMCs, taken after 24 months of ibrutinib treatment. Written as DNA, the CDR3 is TGTGCCAGCAGCGCGGGCACGCGTGGACAGGGGGTGAACACTGAAGCTTTCTTT. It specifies CASSAGTRGQGVNTEAFF.